This paragraph covers one TCR beta chain sequence. Antigen unknown. The V end lost 7 bases, the J end lost 1 base, and 8 bases lay between the germline ends. This CDR3 spans 14 amino acids. The germline V gene has CDR1 SNHLY and CDR2 FYNNEI. Profiled with immunoSEQ multiplex PCR; TCRdb holds only in-frame clones, not every one. Of roughly 97,000 clones listed, about 87% are singletons. The record originates from a study of OX40 agonist ivuxolimab in advanced cancers. In the study overall: Patients' therapy was ivuxolimab, an antibody that acts as an agonist of OX40 (CD134). Melanoma, hepatocellular carcinoma, head and neck or renal cell cancer occurred in dose-escalation patients. Two patients with cutaneous melanoma and one with hepatocellular carcinoma, three in total, showed partial responses. Study-level results: Some nonresponders likewise displayed low normalized T-cell clonal expansion.

The receptor was derived from an adult with an advanced solid tumor such as melanoma, head and neck, liver or kidney cancer. The chain joins TRBV2 to TRBJ2-6, with D hard to call. The specimen was CD4+ or CD8+ T cells sorted from blood, collected in a trial of the OX40 agonist ivuxolimab. CDR3 DNA sequence: TGTGCCAGCACTGTGCGGTCTGGGGCCAACGTCCTGACTTTC. Translated: CASTVRSGANVLTF.